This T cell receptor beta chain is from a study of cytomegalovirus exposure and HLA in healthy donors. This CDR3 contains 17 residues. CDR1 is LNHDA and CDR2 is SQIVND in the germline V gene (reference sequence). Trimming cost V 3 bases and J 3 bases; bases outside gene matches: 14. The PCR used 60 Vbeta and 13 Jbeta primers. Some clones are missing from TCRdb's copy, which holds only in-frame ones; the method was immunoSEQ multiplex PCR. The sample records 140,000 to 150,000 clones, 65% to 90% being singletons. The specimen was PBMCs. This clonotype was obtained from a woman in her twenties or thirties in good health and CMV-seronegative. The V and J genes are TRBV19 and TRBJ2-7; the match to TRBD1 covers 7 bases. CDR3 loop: CASSMFEETGLGYEQYF. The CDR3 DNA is TGTGCCAGTAGTATGTTTGAGGAGACAGGGTTAGGCTACGAGCAGTACTTC.